The entry below describes one TCR beta chain. Antigen: not known. TCRdb's table, derived via immunoSEQ multiplex PCR, lists solely in-frame clones and lacks some. The top ten clones hold 2% to 2.5% of a sample with approximately 82,000 clones, approximately 89% of them seen once. This CDR3 spans 14 amino acids. Per germline, CDR1 SEHNR and CDR2 FQNEAQ (reference sequence). Trimming stripped 2 bases from V and 8 bases from J, with 15 bases between. This sample is part of a study of OX40 agonist ivuxolimab in advanced cancers. Study context: The study enrolled dose-escalation patients with hepatocellular carcinoma, melanoma, renal cell or head and neck cancer. Study conclusions and caveats: Circulating CD4+ and CD8+ T cells showed clonal expansion by week 6 at 0.1 to 3.0 mg/kg.

The chain has TRBV7-9 and TRBJ1-2, with a possible D match to TRBD1 (5 bases). This TCR was sampled from an adult with an advanced solid tumor such as melanoma, head and neck, liver or kidney cancer. The specimen was CD4+ or CD8+ T cells sorted from blood, collected in a trial of the OX40 agonist ivuxolimab. CDR3 bases: TGTGCCAGCAGCTTAAGGGACGGTTCGGGGGGCTACACCTTC. Its translation is CASSLRDGSGGYTF.